This is a list of T cell receptor beta chains from one sample in a study of regulatory T cells in long-lasting Graves disease. TCRdb re-derived calls from the multiplex PCR reads in MiXCR, one entry per CDR3 protein. Of 530,000 or so distinct CDR3 sequences listed, about 16% are singletons. These sequences were also reported in another study, on T cells in Graves' hyperthyroidism and ophthalmopathy.

Sample: peripheral blood mononuclear cells (PBMCs), taken at new diagnosis, from a patient treated with antithyroid drugs. The origin of the receptors is a man between 18 and 29 years old with Graves disease. Both conserved end residues are part of each CDR3. Each record gives: J gene, D gene, V gene, clone size, CDR3 protein, CDR3 DNA. D genes are given only for firm matches. Not every row has a clone size; where given, it reads once, few, many or a size class.

>TRBJ2-3|TRBD2|TRBV20-1|-
CSARMAAKREGGTDTQYF
TGCAGTGCTAGAATGGCTGCTAAGCGGGAGGGGGGCACAGATACGCAGTATTTT
>TRBJ2-1|TRBD2|TRBV3-1|-
CASSKPTSGRALSYNEQFF
TGTGCCAGCAGCAAACCGACTAGCGGGAGGGCGCTATCTTACAATGAGCAGTTCTTC
>TRBJ1-5|-|TRBV20-1|-
CSARWQDYNQPQHF
TGCAGTGCTAGGTGGCAGGACTACAATCAGCCCCAGCATTTT
>TRBJ2-3|TRBD1|TRBV6-2/TRBV6-3|-
CASSDMGTGTDTQYF
TGTGCCAGCAGTGATATGGGGACAGGCACAGATACGCAGTATTTT
>TRBJ2-5|-|TRBV3-1|many
CASSYAGTLQETQYF
TGTGCCAGCAGTTACGCCGGGACACTGCAAGAGACCCAGTACTTC
>TRBJ2-3|TRBD2|TRBV2|many
CASSGPAGGGTDTQYF
TGTGCCAGCAGTGGGCCAGCGGGAGGGGGCACAGATACGCAGTATTTT
>TRBJ1-2|TRBD1|TRBV12-3/TRBV12-4|many
CASRTGQRDYGYTF
TGTGCCAGCAGGACGGGACAGCGGGACTATGGCTACACCTTC
>TRBJ2-3|TRBD2|TRBV20-1|-
CSARVGLAGGSDTQYF
TGCAGTGCTAGGGTTGGACTAGCGGGAGGATCGGATACGCAGTATTTT
>TRBJ1-1|-|TRBV5-1|-
CASWDSGGAGEAFF
TGCGCCAGCTGGGACTCGGGCGGGGCAGGCGAAGCTTTCTTT
>TRBJ2-7|TRBD1|TRBV20-1|once
CSARQGFTYEQYF
TGCAGTGCTCGACAGGGTTTCACCTACGAGCAGTACTTC
>TRBJ1-1|TRBD1|TRBV18|-
CASSPPGRGLITEAFF
TGTGCCAGCTCACCACCGGGCAGGGGGCTCATTACTGAAGCTTTCTTT
>TRBJ1-1|-|TRBV3-1|-
CASAREGNTEAFF
TGTGCCAGCGCTAGGGAGGGTAACACTGAAGCTTTCTTT
>TRBJ2-7|-|TRBV27|-
CASSFRAGYEQYF
TGTGCCAGCAGTTTTCGGGCGGGCTACGAGCAGTACTTC
>TRBJ2-5|-|TRBV5-1|-
CASAGQFQETQYF
TGCGCCAGCGCCGGACAGTTCCAAGAGACCCAGTACTTC
>TRBJ1-1|-|TRBV11-2|few
CASSLRDSLNTEAFF
TGTGCCAGCAGCCTCCGGGACTCTTTGAACACTGAAGCTTTCTTT
>TRBJ2-3|TRBD2|TRBV2|many
CASSERLAGTDTQYF
TGTGCCAGCAGTGAGAGGCTAGCGGGCACAGATACGCAGTATTTT
>TRBJ2-3|TRBD2|TRBV6-2/TRBV6-3|-
CASSPWGLAETDTQYF
TGTGCCAGCAGCCCTTGGGGACTAGCGGAAACAGATACGCAGTATTTT
>TRBJ2-3|TRBD2|TRBV20-1|many
CSARVVAGTDTQYF
TGCAGTGCTAGAGTGGTAGCGGGAACAGATACGCAGTATTTT
>TRBJ2-7|TRBD1|TRBV7-9|many
CASSNRDSAYEQYF
TGTGCCAGCAGCAACCGGGACAGTGCCTACGAGCAGTACTTC
>TRBJ2-4|TRBD1|TRBV10-1|many
CASSGTGQGDIQYF
TGCGCCAGCAGTGGGACGGGACAGGGGGACATTCAGTACTTC
>TRBJ1-1|TRBD1|TRBV11-2|-
CASGTGGATEAFF
TGTGCCAGCGGCACAGGGGGCGCGACTGAAGCTTTCTTT
>TRBJ2-5|-|TRBV3-1|many
CASSQGVGPRGTQYF
TGTGCCAGCAGCCAAGGGGTGGGCCCGAGGGGGACCCAGTACTTC
>TRBJ2-7|TRBD2|TRBV3-1|many
CASSQPTSGSSYEQYF
TGTGCCAGCAGCCAACCCACTAGCGGAAGCTCCTACGAGCAGTACTTC
>TRBJ2-7|TRBD2|TRBV5-8|few
CASRRSGNEQYF
TGTGCCAGCAGACGCAGCGGGAACGAGCAGTACTTC
>TRBJ2-5|TRBD1|TRBV20-1|-
CSTTDRGRLETQYF
TGCAGTACAACGGACAGGGGGCGATTAGAGACCCAGTACTTC
>TRBJ1-2|-|TRBV20-1|-
CSARDPGDISGGPNYGYTF
TGCAGTGCTAGAGATCCAGGTGATATAAGTGGAGGTCCTAACTATGGCTACACCTTC
>TRBJ2-7|TRBD2|TRBV18|few
CASSPFEGGQSYEQYF
TGTGCCAGCTCACCTTTCGAGGGAGGGCAATCCTACGAGCAGTACTTC
>TRBJ2-7|-|TRBV11-2|many
CASSFSGDSYEQYF
TGTGCCAGCAGCTTTAGCGGAGACTCCTACGAGCAGTACTTC
>TRBJ2-7|TRBD2|TRBV6-5|many
CASSSTSGASYEQYF
TGTGCCAGCAGTTCTACTAGCGGGGCTAGCTACGAGCAGTACTTC
>TRBJ2-7|-|TRBV7-9|many
CASSRQAYEQYF
TGTGCCAGCAGCAGACAGGCCTACGAGCAGTACTTC
>TRBJ1-3|-|TRBV6-2/TRBV6-3|few
CASSEVGQSGNTIYF
TGTGCCAGCAGTGAAGTAGGGCAGTCTGGAAACACCATATATTTT
>TRBJ1-4|-|TRBV30|many
CAWTDSTDEKLFF
TGTGCCTGGACCGACAGTACTGATGAAAAACTGTTTTTT
>TRBJ1-1|TRBD1|TRBV20-1|many
CSASSNRGMNTEAFF
TGCAGTGCTAGCTCAAACAGGGGTATGAACACTGAAGCTTTCTTT
>TRBJ1-1|-|TRBV18|-
CASSPLRHSNTEAFF
TGTGCCAGCTCACCACTGAGACACTCGAACACTGAAGCTTTCTTT
>TRBJ2-1|TRBD2|TRBV7-9|few
CASVLAGYNEQFF
TGTGCCAGCGTACTAGCGGGGTACAATGAGCAGTTCTTC
>TRBJ2-7|-|TRBV6-1|-
CASRTEGVYYEQYF
TGTGCCAGCAGGACAGAGGGGGTCTACTACGAGCAGTACTTC
>TRBJ2-1|TRBD2|TRBV4-1|few
CASSLGPGTRPDEQFF
TGCGCCAGCAGCCTAGGCCCCGGGACTAGGCCAGATGAGCAGTTCTTC
>TRBJ1-5|TRBD1|TRBV10-2|-
CASPWTGDYSNQPQHF
TGCGCCAGCCCATGGACAGGGGATTATAGCAATCAGCCCCAGCATTTT
>TRBJ2-7|-|TRBV14|few
CASSQGSEQYF
TGTGCCAGCAGCCAAGGGTCCGAGCAGTACTTC
>TRBJ2-2|-|TRBV28|few
CASTRGETNTGELFF
TGTGCCAGCACCAGGGGGGAGACGAACACCGGGGAGCTGTTTTTT
>TRBJ1-1|-|TRBV7-2|many
CASSLAIFVPEAFF
TGTGCCAGCAGCTTAGCAATCTTCGTCCCTGAAGCTTTCTTT